The 19 T cell receptor beta chains below all came from one sample that was sequenced in a study of blood T cells in healthy people across ages. A second roughly 6 to 12 cycle PCR used barcoded and J-beta primers. TCRdb re-derived calls from the 5' RACE reads in MiXCR, one entry per CDR3 protein. The sample includes 1.5 million to 2 million distinct CDR3 sequences, roughly 28% seen only once; the top ten take roughly 8%. The sequenced material came from blood. The receptors come from a woman aged 25-40 years in good health.

This clonotype was picked up a small number of times. The genes are TRBV20-1 and TRBJ2-4, with D perhaps TRBD2 (6 bases). The CDR3 is 13 residues long. V was trimmed by 5 bases and J by 13 bases, leaving 21 bases between them. Germline V gene lookup returns CDR1 DFQATT and CDR2 SNEGSKA (reference sequence). The CDR3 sequence: CSAQEASGREQYF. The CDR3 DNA sequence: TGCAGTGCTCAAGAGGCCTCCGGACGGGAGCAGTACTTC.

The V gene is TRBV15, the J gene TRBJ1-1; D is ambiguous. Between the trimmed V and J ends, which lost 0 bases and 7 bases, there was a span of 9 bases. The CDR3 totals 13 residues. Germline values: CDR1 LNHNV, CDR2 YYDKDF (reference sequence). The CDR3 loop is CATSREADGEAFF. CDR3 coding DNA: TGTGCCACCAGCAGAGAGGCTGACGGTGAAGCTTTCTTT.

This clonotype was recorded at least ten times. A clone one base away is much larger, so this may be a read error. The chain has TRBV5-6 and TRBJ2-1; 10 bases align to TRBD2. The DNA matches TRBJ2-7 better at its end, which makes the J call doubtful. This CDR3 contains 18 residues. Germline lookup yields CDR1 SGHDT and CDR2 YYEEEE. The CDR3 region is CASSFFFSGGPLYNEQYF. CDR3 bases: TGTGCCAGCAGCTTTTTTTTTAGCGGGGGGCCCCTTTACAATGAGCAGTACTTC.

The J gene is TRBJ1-2, the V gene TRBV6-6, with no clear D. The length of the CDR3 is 14 residues. V was clipped by 0 bases and J by 6 bases, with 11 bases between them. CDR1 is MNHNY, CDR2 SVGAGI, per germline (reference sequence). CDR3 sequence: CASSYSEGSDGYTF. In DNA, the CDR3 is TGTGCCAGCAGTTACTCCGAAGGTTCGGATGGCTACACCTTC.

The chain couples TRBV5-6 to TRBJ2-1; TRBD2 is a possible D gene (6 bases). Trimming left V 1 base short and J 7 bases short, with 21 bases between. The CDR3 runs to 17 residues. Germline CDR1 reads SGHDT; CDR2 reads YYEEEE. CDR3 in amino acids: CASSLRVAVLPGNEQFF. The CDR3 region has the DNA TGTGCCAGCAGCTTGCGGGTAGCGGTTCTTCCTGGGAATGAGCAGTTCTTC. The full variable domain, rest sourced from reference TRBV5-6 and TRBJ2-1, is DAGVTQSPTHLIKTRGQQVTLRCSPKSGHDTVSWYQQALGQGPQFIFQYYEEEERQRGNFPDRFSGHQFPNYSSELNVNALLLGDSALYLCASSLRVAVLPGNEQFFGPGTRLTVL.

This chain joins TRBV5-1 and TRBJ2-1, with 9 bases lining up with TRBD2. The germline gives CDR1 SGHRS, CDR2 YFSETQ. J gave up 8 bases and V 0 bases, and 9 bases lay outside the gene matches. This CDR3 spans 16 amino acids. CDR3 sequence reads: CASSLERGGADHEQFF. In DNA, the CDR3 is TGCGCCAGCAGCTTGGAACGCGGGGGGGCCGATCATGAGCAGTTCTTC.

This chain links TRBV10-3 with TRBJ1-2; 7 positions agree with TRBD1. This CDR3 region has 14 residues. The V gene end was trimmed by 6 bases and the J gene end by 8 bases; junction bases not matched to a gene: 12. CDR1 and CDR2 (germline): ENHRY, SYGVKD. DNA of the CDR3: TGTGCCATCAGGAACAATACAGGGGCTAGGGGCTACACCTTC. This gives the protein CAIRNNTGARGYTF.

The chain couples TRBV7-8 to TRBJ1-2; perhaps TRBD1 as D (5 bases). Germline values: CDR1 SGHVS, CDR2 FQNEAQ. V shed 1 base and J shed 1 base, with 22 bases lying between them. The CDR3 spans 19 residues. The chain's CDR3 is CASSLGSKRGTLFNYGYTF. CDR3 nucleotide sequence: TGTGCCAGCAGCTTAGGGTCGAAAAGGGGAACACTTTTTAACTATGGCTACACCTTC.

The rearrangement joins TRBV12-5 to TRBJ2-7; the match to TRBD1 covers 10 bases. Germline assignment: CDR1 LGHNT and CDR2 FRNRAP. With 5 bases clipped from V and 2 bases from J, the junction kept 3 bases outside the gene matches. The CDR3 has 14 residues. The CDR3 here is CASGLGQGTYEQYF. The CDR3 nucleotides read TGTGCTAGTGGTCTGGGACAGGGGACCTACGAGCAGTACTTC.

The chain joins TRBV30 to TRBJ2-5, with D unresolved. V was shortened by 2 bases and J by 1 base, with 5 bases between the two germline ends. Germline V CDR1 and CDR2: GTSNPN, SVGIG (reference sequence). The CDR3 is 12 residues long. DNA of the CDR3: TGTGCCTGGAGTCGCGTCCAAGAGACCCAGTACTTC. It is translated as CAWSRVQETQYF. The full variable domain, with the rest looked up from reference TRBV30 and TRBJ2-5, is SQTIHQWPATLVQPVGSPLSLECTVEGTSNPNLYWYRQAAGRGLQLLFYSVGIGQISSEVPQNLSASRPQDRQFILSSKKLLLSDSGFYLCAWSRVQETQYFGPGTRLLVL.

As for this clonotype: Possible read error: a much larger clone is one base away. The V call is TRBV20-1, the J call TRBJ2-1; 8 positions agree with TRBD1. CDR1 and CDR2 (germline): DFQATT, SNEGSKA (reference sequence). This CDR3 comprises 12 residues. The CDR3 loop is CRARQGFLEQFF. CDR3 DNA: TGCAGGGCTAGACAGGGGTTTCTTGAGCAGTTCTTC.

This clonotype was observed once. The rearrangement joins TRBV20-1 to TRBJ2-4; D is unclear. CDR3 length: 12 residues. V was trimmed by 5 bases and J by 13 bases, leaving 18 bases between them. Looked up from germline, CDR1 is DFQATT and CDR2 is SNEGSKA (reference sequence). The CDR3 DNA is TGCAGTGCTGGGGAAGTTTACAATGAGCAGTACTTC. This gives the protein CSAGEVYNEQYF.

This chain connects TRBV28 to TRBJ2-1; D unresolved. Trimming stripped 3 bases from V and 1 base from J, with 10 bases between. Germline lookup yields CDR1 MDHEN and CDR2 SYDVKM. The CDR3 is 15 residues long. The CDR3 reads CASSFWLTSYNEQFF. In nucleotides, the CDR3 is TGTGCCAGCAGTTTCTGGTTGACATCCTACAATGAGCAGTTCTTC.

This clonotype appeared a few times. The gene calls are TRBV11-2 and TRBJ2-1; 7 bases are a match to TRBD2. This CDR3 is 17 amino acids long. In germline, CDR1 is SGHAT, CDR2 FQNNGV. V dropped 6 bases and J dropped 2; count of bases not matched to a gene: 13. The CDR3 DNA reads as TGTGCCAGCAGTCCGACTAGCTGGGGGAACACCTACAATGAGCAGTTCTTC. Protein sequence: CASSPTSWGNTYNEQFF.

Details on this clonotype: A read error is possible here, since a much larger clone lies one base away. The chain recombines TRBV20-1 with TRBJ2-1; D unresolved. TRBJ2-7 matches the DNA end more closely, so the J call is doubtful. From germline, CDR1 is DFQATT and CDR2 SNEGSKA (reference sequence). CDR3 length: 10 residues. CDR3 bases: TGCAGTACCTACCTCGATGAGCAGTACTTC. It codes for CSTYLDEQYF.

This sequence joins TRBV5-5 and TRBJ2-1; 9 nucleotides line up with TRBD2. With V trimmed by 2 bases and J by 7 bases, 7 bases remained unmatched. Germline V gene data show CDR1 as SGHKS and CDR2 as YYEKEE (reference sequence). CDR3 length equals 15 residues. The CDR3, as DNA: TGTGCCAGCAGCTTCGGACTAGCGCCAGGGAATGAGCAGTTCTTC. It codes for CASSFGLAPGNEQFF.

The V call is TRBV5-1, the J call TRBJ1-1; 12 bases are a match to TRBD1. Germline trimming cut 4 bases from V and 0 bases from J; bases unmatched to any gene: 16. The CDR3 consists of 20 residues. Germline CDR1 is SGHRS and CDR2 is YFSETQ. The CDR3, as DNA: TGCGCCAGCAGCCCTTTTAGGGGGACAGGGGGCCCTAGCGTGAACACTGAAGCTTTCTTT. Protein: CASSPFRGTGGPSVNTEAFF.

The chain joins TRBV5-5 to TRBJ2-4; D is unclear. The CDR3 spans 14 residues. V lost 4 bases to trimming and J lost 3 bases, with 11 bases between them. CDR1 SGHKS and CDR2 YYEKEE come from the germline V gene (reference sequence). The CDR3 DNA sequence: TGTGCCAGCAGCACCACCGAACTCAAAAACATTCAGTACTTC. Translated, it gives CASSTTELKNIQYF. The full variable domain, rest sourced from reference TRBV5-5 and TRBJ2-4, is DAGVTQSPTHLIKTRGQQVTLRCSPISGHKSVSWYQQVLGQGPQFIFQYYEKEERGRGNFPDRFSARQFPNYSSELNVNALLLGDSALYLCASSTTELKNIQYFGAGTRLSVL.

The chain couples TRBV12-3 or TRBV12-4 to TRBJ2-7, with D possibly matching TRBD2 (5 bases). V shed 1 base and J shed 4 bases, with 11 bases lying between them. The CDR3 covers 14 residues. The CDR3 nucleotides read TGTGCCAGCAGTTTAGGTCGGGATGCATACGAGCAGTACTTC. Its protein product is CASSLGRDAYEQYF.